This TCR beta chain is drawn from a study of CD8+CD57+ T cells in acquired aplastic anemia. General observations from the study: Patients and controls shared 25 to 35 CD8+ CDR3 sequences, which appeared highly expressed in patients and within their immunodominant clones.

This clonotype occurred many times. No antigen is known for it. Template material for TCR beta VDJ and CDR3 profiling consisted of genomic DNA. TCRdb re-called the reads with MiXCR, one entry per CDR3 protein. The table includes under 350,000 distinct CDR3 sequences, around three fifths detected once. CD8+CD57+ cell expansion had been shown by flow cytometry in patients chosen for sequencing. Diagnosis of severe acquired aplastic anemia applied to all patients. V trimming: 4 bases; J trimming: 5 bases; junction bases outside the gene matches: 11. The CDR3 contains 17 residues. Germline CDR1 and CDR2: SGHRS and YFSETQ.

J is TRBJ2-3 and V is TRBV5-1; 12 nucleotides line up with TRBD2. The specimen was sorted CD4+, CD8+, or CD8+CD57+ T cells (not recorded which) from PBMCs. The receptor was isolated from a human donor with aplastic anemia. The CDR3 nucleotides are TGCGCCAGCAGCACCGGACTAGCGGGGTTAGCGATAGATACGCAGTATTTT. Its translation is CASSTGLAGLAIDTQYF.